Included here is one T cell receptor (beta chain) sequence, with context. Its antigen is undetermined. These data originate in a study of blood T cells in healthy people across ages. Study-wide findings and caveats: Age advanced and TCR beta diversity per million T cells fell, roughly linearly. Naive T cell percentage by flow cytometry tracked strongly with beta diversity. Naive CD4+ cell counts and diversity both ran higher in long-lived than in aged donors.

Germline V CDR1 and CDR2: PRHDT, FYEKMQ (reference sequence). Trimming removed 4 bases from V and 7 bases from J, with 23 bases in between. This CDR3 has 17 amino acids. A J-beta primer mix and a sample-barcoded 5' primer were used in a second PCR of about 7 to 12 cycles. A 12-random-nucleotide template-switch adaptor tagged each cDNA molecule. A single record per CDR3 protein comes from TCRdb applying MiXCR to the 5' RACE reads. The table includes hundreds of thousands of distinct CDR3 sequences, about 30% detected once. This TCR derives from an elderly woman in good health. This sequence joins TRBV13 and TRBJ1-5, with a weak D call TRBD1 (5 bases). Sequencing was carried out using blood. CDR3 sequence (DNA): TGTGCCAGCAGCTCCGCTCCAGGGCACGTCAAGGGCCAGCCCCAGCATTTT. Protein sequence: CASSSAPGHVKGQPQHF.